This TCR beta chain was identified during a study of blood T cell repertoires in COVID-19. Study overall: Both acute and convalescent COVID-19 samples were obtained from the United States, Italy and Spain.

In the authors' workflow: It was from reference gene primer amplification that nucleated cell counts were estimated. The table came from immunoSEQ multiplex PCR; TCRdb's copy has only in-frame clones and leaves some out. V and J calls and clone size are as listed in that table; D and trimming were resolved from the DNA. The data show under 250,000 clones, roughly 88% seen once. Sequences were obtained from peripheral blood. This receptor was taken from an elderly woman with COVID-19, enrolled during active disease.

The CDR3 nucleotides are TGTGCCAGTAGTAGCGGGGACAGTCCTTTTAGGGAAGCTTTCTTT. This translates into CASSSGDSPFREAFF. This chain joins TRBV19 and TRBJ1-1, with TRBD1 matching 7 bases. J gave up 8 bases and V 4 bases, and 13 bases lay outside the gene matches. This CDR3 comprises 15 residues. Germline CDR1 reads LNHDA; CDR2 reads SQIVND (reference sequence). Full variable domain (remainder filled in from reference TRBV19 and TRBJ1-1): DGGITQSPKYLFRKEGQNVTLSCEQNLNHDAMYWYRQDPGQGLRLIYYSQIVNDFQKGDIAEGYSVSREKKESFPLTVTSAQKNPTAFYLCASSSGDSPFREAFFGQGTRLTVV.